Below, 23 T cell receptor beta chains from the same sample are listed, as sequenced in a study of blood T cell repertoires in COVID-19. Assay used: immunoSEQ multiplex PCR; TCRdb lists only in-frame clones, some missing. The table includes some 190,000 clones, 89% detected once. Sequencing was carried out using PBMCs or T cells enriched from blood (not recorded which). These TCRs come from a woman aged 40 to 55 with acute COVID-19.

A few counts support this clone. The chain recombines TRBV3-1 (or the pseudogene TRBV3-2) with TRBJ2-2, with D possibly being TRBD2 (7 bases). With 2 bases removed from V and 7 bases from J, the gap between germline ends came to 20 bases. This CDR3 region has 17 residues. The germline CDR1 and CDR2 sequences are LGHDT and YNNKEL (reference sequence). The CDR3 bases are TGTGCCAGCAGCCAACATCGAAAGGGGGAGCGGGGCGGGGAGCTGTTTTTT. Protein: CASSQHRKGERGGELFF.

The V and J genes are TRBV20-1 and TRBJ2-1, with 8 bases fitting TRBD2. Per germline, CDR1 DFQATT and CDR2 SNEGSKA (reference sequence). The V segment lost 3 bases and the J segment 5 bases; nucleotides outside the gene matches: 18. This CDR3 contains 18 residues. The CDR3 loop reads CSASRGSYSSGWNNEQFF. CDR3 coding DNA: TGCAGTGCTAGTAGGGGCAGTTACTCTAGCGGGTGGAACAATGAGCAGTTCTTC.

This clone came up once. V gene TRBV7-2 combines with J gene TRBJ2-7; D is undetermined. Germline loops: CDR1 SGHTA, CDR2 FQGNSA. This CDR3 spans 13 amino acids. Trimming shortened V by 2 bases and J by 6 bases, and 11 bases separated the two germline ends. The CDR3 bases are TGTGCCAGCAGCTTATCTCCAGGTCGCGAGCAGTACTTC. This encodes CASSLSPGREQYF.

The chain couples TRBV7-9 to TRBJ2-7; maybe TRBD1 (7 bases). Germline V gives CDR1 SEHNR, CDR2 FQNEAQ (reference sequence). Trimming cost V 4 bases and J 7 bases, with 17 bases left between them. The CDR3 loop spans 14 amino acids. The CDR3 region has the DNA TGTGCCAGCAGCTCAGGGGGGCTACTTGGGGAGCAGTACTTC. Amino acids: CASSSGGLLGEQYF. The full variable domain, with the rest looked up from reference TRBV7-9 and TRBJ2-7, is DTGVSQNPRHKITKRGQNVTFRCDPISEHNRLYWYRQTLGQGPEFLTYFQNEAQLEKSRLLSDRFSAERPKGSFSTLEIQRTEQGDSAMYLCASSSGGLLGEQYFGPGTRLTVT.

The chain combines TRBV7-9 with TRBJ2-7; 10 bases agree with TRBD2. V shed 5 bases and J 5 bases; nucleotides not matched to a gene: 12. Germline-derived CDR1 and CDR2 are SEHNR and FQNEAQ (reference sequence). The CDR3 loop spans 16 amino acids. The CDR3 loop is CASSARGAGGRNEQYF. The CDR3 DNA reads as TGTGCCAGCAGCGCTAGGGGAGCGGGAGGGCGGAACGAGCAGTACTTC.

This sequence joins TRBV11-3 and TRBJ2-3, with D unclear. The CDR3 loop spans 14 amino acids. With 4 bases removed from V and 1 base from J, the gap between germline ends came to 9 bases. In germline, CDR1 is SGHNT, CDR2 YENEEA. This CDR3 reads CASSSSAGTDTQYF. CDR3 bases: TGTGCCAGCAGCTCGAGCGCCGGCACAGATACGCAGTATTTT.

The gene calls are TRBV11-1 and TRBJ2-1; 7 bases align to TRBD2. Germline CDR1 SGHAT, CDR2 FQDESV (reference sequence). The CDR3 sequence is 17 residues long. V shed 0 bases, J shed 2 bases, and the junction held 7 bases outside the gene matches. This CDR3 reads CASSLAKRGSTYNEQFF. CDR3 in DNA: TGTGCCAGCAGCTTAGCGAAGCGGGGATCCACCTACAATGAGCAGTTCTTC.

This sequence joins TRBV14 and TRBJ1-1; no clear D gene. Germline-derived CDR1 and CDR2 are SGHDN and FVKESK. The CDR3 consists of 12 residues. Trimming cost V 1 base and J 6 bases, with 6 bases left between them. The CDR3 reads CASSQVRAEAFF. The CDR3 DNA reads as TGTGCCAGCAGCCAAGTCCGGGCTGAAGCTTTCTTT.

The chain carries TRBV19 and TRBJ1-1; D may be TRBD1 (5 bases). V shed 7 bases and J shed 5 bases, with 17 bases lying between them. CDR3 size: 14 residues. Germline V CDR1 and CDR2: LNHDA, SQIVND (reference sequence). The CDR3 region is CASMGGTFGTEAFF. The CDR3 DNA sequence: TGTGCCAGTATGGGGGGGACCTTCGGTACTGAAGCTTTCTTT.

This clone was detected once. This chain links TRBV2 with TRBJ1-2; D perhaps matches TRBD1 (6 bases). Trimming pared 6 bases from V and 2 bases from J, leaving 16 bases between. The CDR3 has 15 residues. Germline CDR1 reads SNHLY; CDR2 reads FYNNEI. For the CDR3, the DNA is TGTGCCAGCAGGGGGGCCACAGGCTTCAACTATGGCTACACCTTC. Residues: CASRGATGFNYGYTF.

The chain has TRBV4-1 and TRBJ2-2; D not certain. The CDR3 spans 18 residues. V lost 2 bases to trimming and J lost 2 bases, with 18 bases between them. Germline V CDR1 and CDR2: MGHRA, YSYEKL. The CDR3 DNA follows: TGCGCCAGCAGCCAACTTCCACAGACCCTCTACAACACCGGGGAGCTGTTTTTT. Amino acids: CASSQLPQTLYNTGELFF.

The chain uses TRBV18 and TRBJ1-1; a weak D match, TRBD1 (6 bases). This CDR3 has 14 amino acids. From germline, CDR1 is KGHSH and CDR2 LQKENI. V was pared by 3 bases and J by 8 bases, with 16 bases between. The CDR3 DNA is TGTGCCAGCTCACCGCTTAAGGAACAGGGCGAAGCTTTCTTT. Translated, it gives CASSPLKEQGEAFF. The full variable domain, its missing parts supplied by reference TRBV18 and TRBJ1-1, is NAGVMQNPRHLVRRRGQEARLRCSPMKGHSHVYWYRQLPEEGLKFMVYLQKENIIDESGMPKERFSAEFPKEGPSILRIQQVVRGDSAAYFCASSPLKEQGEAFFGQGTRLTVV.

The rearrangement joins TRBV7-2 to TRBJ1-2; D possibly corresponds to TRBD1 (5 bases). Per the germline V gene, CDR1 is SGHTA and CDR2 is FQGNSA. Trimming pared 2 bases from V and 0 bases from J, leaving 16 bases between. The CDR3 extends over 17 amino acids. CDR3 nucleotides: TGTGCCAGCAGCTTAAGATCCGACAGCCCAGCTAACTATGGCTACACCTTC. This encodes CASSLRSDSPANYGYTF.

The chain links TRBV6-1 to TRBJ2-7; 9 positions match TRBD1. The J segment lost 1 base and the V segment lost 4 bases, leaving 11 bases of the junction unmatched. The CDR3 contains 17 residues. Germline lookup yields CDR1 MNHNS and CDR2 SASEGT. For the CDR3, the DNA is TGTGCCAGCAGTGCGTTACAGGGGGCCGTCAGGTCCTACGAGCAGTACTTC. The encoded protein is CASSALQGAVRSYEQYF.

This clone was seen a handful of times. CDR3 loop: CASSPRSGGRYEQYF. The CDR3 DNA sequence: TGTGCCAGCTCACCAAGATCAGGGGGAAGGTACGAGCAGTACTTC. The chain recombines TRBV18 with TRBJ2-7, with 7 bases lining up with TRBD1. Germline CDR1 reads KGHSH; CDR2 reads LQKENI. This CDR3 is built from 15 residues. The ends lost 2 bases at V and 4 bases at J; junction bases unmatched: 8.

The chain joins TRBV7-9 to TRBJ2-2, with 7 bases identical to TRBD2. Germline V lookup: CDR1 SEHNR, CDR2 FQNEAQ (reference sequence). The V gene end was trimmed by 5 bases and the J gene end by 2 bases; junction bases not matched to a gene: 11. The CDR3 totals 17 residues. The CDR3 bases are TGTGCCAGCAGCCTTTCCCGGGCGGGAGTAAACACCGGGGAGCTGTTTTTT. This gives the protein CASSLSRAGVNTGELFF.

The chain couples TRBV28 to TRBJ1-2; a possible D gene is TRBD1 (6 bases). This CDR3 is built from 15 residues. Germline V lookup: CDR1 MDHEN, CDR2 SYDVKM. V was trimmed by 6 bases and J by 5 bases, leaving 19 bases between them. This CDR3 is CASSPLWGGRYGYTF. For the CDR3, the DNA is TGTGCCAGCAGCCCTCTCTGGGGGGGCCGGTATGGCTACACCTTC.

This chain links TRBV30 with TRBJ2-3; the D call may be TRBD1 or TRBD2 (9 bases each). Trimming took off 4 bases at V and 3 bases at J, with 23 bases between the two ends. The CDR3 covers 17 residues. CDR1 is GTSNPN and CDR2 is SVGIG in the germline V gene (reference sequence). DNA for the CDR3: TGTGCCTGGAACAGGGGGCTGGTAGCGGGAGTAACAGATACGCAGTATTTT. It specifies CAWNRGLVAGVTDTQYF.

V gene TRBV21-1 combines with J gene TRBJ2-1; TRBD1 is the table's D call, not checked against the DNA. TRBV21-1 is a listed pseudogene. There are 20 residues in the CDR3. The CDR3 DNA reads as TGTGCCAGCAGCTGTAGTACGGGGGACAGGGGAATGATTACGTACAATGAGCAGTTCTTC. It translates to CASSCSTGDRGMITYNEQFF.

V is TRBV28 and J is TRBJ2-5; D might be TRBD2 (6 bases). V shed 4 bases and J shed 7 bases, with 10 bases lying between them. The germline gives CDR1 MDHEN, CDR2 SYDVKM. The CDR3 has 12 residues. CDR3 coding DNA: TGTGCCAGCAGTTCGGGACTGGTGACCCAGTACTTC. This sequence encodes CASSSGLVTQYF. Together with reference TRBV28 and TRBJ2-5, the CDR3 gives the full variable domain: DVKVTQSSRYLVKRTGEKVFLECVQDMDHENMFWYRQDPGLGLRLIYFSYDVKMKEKGDIPEGYSVSREKKERFSLILESASTNQTSMYLCASSSGLVTQYFGPGTRLLVL.

This chain links TRBV5-1 with TRBJ1-1, with D perhaps TRBD1 (5 bases). The CDR3 is 14 residues long. V lost 0 bases to trimming and J lost 1 base, with 7 bases between them. Per the germline V gene, CDR1 is SGHRS and CDR2 is YFSETQ. For the CDR3, the DNA is TGCGCCAGCAGCTTGGGGGGCCAGAACACTGAAGCTTTCTTT. Encoded protein: CASSLGGQNTEAFF.

This rearrangement joins TRBV28 to TRBJ1-5; 7 bases match TRBD1. Looked up from germline, CDR1 is MDHEN and CDR2 is SYDVKM. The V and J ends lost 1 base and 2 bases, in that order; junction bases with no gene match: 5. This CDR3 comprises 16 residues. The CDR3 coding sequence is TGTGCCAGCAGTTTATTGCCAGGGGGAGGCAATCAGCCCCAGCATTTT. Translation: CASSLLPGGGNQPQHF.

The chain recombines TRBV4-2 with TRBJ2-6; 14 bases fit TRBD2. This CDR3 region has 19 residues. The J segment lost 3 bases and the V segment lost 5 bases, leaving 9 bases of the junction unmatched. Germline CDR1 is LGHNA and CDR2 is YNFKEQ. DNA for the CDR3: TGTGCCAGCAGCAAAGCCGGGACTAGCGGGAGTATTGGGGCCAACGTCCTGACTTTC. Its protein is CASSKAGTSGSIGANVLTF.